This passage covers 8 T cell receptor beta chains from one sample sequenced in a study of tumor and adjacent non-tumor tissue in lung cancer. Three rounds of nested PCR, following a modified ARM-PCR protocol, produced the TCRbeta library. Each CDR3 protein is one row after TCRdb ran MiXCR on the multiplex PCR reads. The sample yields around 120,000 distinct CDR3 sequences, 66% seen once. The template was RNA from unsorted bulk tissue. What was sequenced was lung tumor tissue. The receptors here all came from a man aged 30 to 45 with non-small cell lung cancer.

Worth noting for this clonotype: One junction end does not reproduce the germline sequence, and a read error may be involved. The gene calls are TRBV20-1 and TRBJ2-5; no definite D call. The length of the CDR3 is 15 residues. The V gene's germline CDR1 is DFQATT and CDR2 SNEGSKA (reference sequence). Written as DNA, the CDR3 is TGCAGTGTTAGAGGAGACTGGGGATTCCAAGAGACCCAGCACTTC. Translation gives CSVRGDWGFQETQHF.

This clonotype was detected only once. A read error may account for a junction end that differs from germline. The chain combines TRBV12-3 or TRBV12-4 with TRBJ2-2, with TRBD1 matching over 9 bases. This CDR3 comprises 17 residues. The CDR3: CAGSFWTGVQNTGELFF. The DNA of the CDR3 is TGTGCCGGCAGTTTTTGGACAGGGGTGCAGAACACCGGGGAGCTGTTTTTT.

Notes on this clonotype: This clone may be a read error of a much larger clone one base away. V gene TRBV29-1 combines with J gene TRBJ1-1; no reliable D call. This CDR3 contains 14 residues. CDR1 and CDR2 from the germline V gene are SQVTM and ANQGSEA. Here the CDR3 DNA reads TGCAGCGTTGAAGATGACGTTTTGAACACTGAACCTTTCTTT. Encoded protein: CSVEDDVLNTEPFF. Full variable domain (missing parts from reference TRBV29-1 and TRBJ1-1): SAVISQKPSRDICQRGTSLTIQCQVDSQVTMMFWYRQQPGQSLTLIATANQGSEATYESGFVIDKFPISRPNLTFSTLTVSNMSPEDSSIYLCSVEDDVLNTEPFFGQGTRLTVV.

This chain joins TRBV6-6 and TRBJ2-1; 12 bases align to TRBD2. From germline, CDR1 is MNHNY and CDR2 SVGAGI (reference sequence). The CDR3 runs 15 residues. V was clipped by 8 bases and J by 15 bases; unmatched bases: 17. The CDR3 region is CASGDRLAGANEWFF. CDR3 in DNA: TGTGCCAGCGGCGATAGACTAGCGGGGGCCAATGAGTGGTTCTTC.

This clonotype has only a few counts. This chain uses TRBV18 with TRBJ2-7; D not certain. Deletions cut 3 bases from V and 4 bases from J, with 13 bases between. Germline CDR1 KGHSH, CDR2 LQKENI. This CDR3 has 14 residues. CDR3 protein: CASSPGTIAYEQYF. DNA of the CDR3: TGTGCCAGCTCACCGGGCACCATAGCTTACGAGCAGTACTTC.

The chain joins TRBV7-8 to TRBJ2-1; 9 bases fit TRBD1. V lost 0 bases, J lost 3 bases, and 3 bases stayed unmatched. The CDR3 covers 16 residues. Germline V lookup: CDR1 SGHVS, CDR2 FQNEAQ. The CDR3 loop reads CASSLALTGGYNEQFF. CDR3 nucleotides: TGTGCCAGCAGCTTAGCACTGACAGGGGGCTACAATGAGCAGTTCTTC. Supplemented by reference TRBV7-8 and TRBJ2-1, the full variable domain reads GAGVSQSPRYKVAKRGQDVALRCDPISGHVSLFWYQQALGQGPEFLTYFQNEAQLDKSGLPSDRFFAERPEGSVSTLKIQRTQQEDSAVYLCASSLALTGGYNEQFFGPGTRLTVL.

As regards this clonotype: The conserved phenylalanine or tryptophan normally closing the CDR3 is absent here, so this likely arose from a read error. Because the CDR3's place on the DNA is in doubt, the DNA is left out and the CDR3 is given as listed by TCRdb. The chain carries TRBV11-2 and TRBJ2-7; the table's D call TRBD1 went unverified against the DNA. Including both end residues, the CDR3 is 11 amino acids long. Per germline, CDR1 SGHAT and CDR2 FQNNGV. The CDR3 protein is CACSVDRAEVS.

This clonotype turned up a few times. A read error may produce the germline difference seen at one junction end. The chain has TRBV11-3 and TRBJ2-2; perhaps TRBD2 as D (5 bases). The CDR3 extends over 14 amino acids. Germline assignment: CDR1 SGHNT and CDR2 YENEEA. CDR3 in DNA: TGTGCCAGCGGCTTAGGGCCGGGCACCGGGGAACTGTTTTTT. As protein: CASGLGPGTGELFF.